This T cell receptor beta chain was found in a study of breast tumors, draining lymph nodes, adjacent tissues. Study outcomes and limitations: Most tumor T cells seemingly derive from lymph node, then expand in tumor. Compared with lymph nodes, tumors were less diverse; compared with nontumor tissue, more. Luminal-like breast cancer showed significantly higher tumor–nontumor repertoire similarity than basal-like. That most tumor T cells come from lymph nodes remained unproven.

Samples came from axillary lymph nodes draining the breast cancer. The CDR3 sequence is 20 residues long. Germline V gene lookup returns CDR1 SEHNR and CDR2 FQNEAQ (reference sequence). The V end lost 4 bases, the J end lost 0 bases, and 22 bases lay between the germline ends. Comment on this clonotype: Its antigen is still unknown.

TCRdb re-called the multiplex PCR reads with MiXCR, one entry per CDR3 protein. There are fewer than 200,000 distinct CDR3 sequences in the sample; around a third occur only once, and roughly 4.3% lies in the top ten. This clonotype was obtained from a female donor with breast cancer. Some clones in this sample may be carry-over from other donors' samples. The rearrangement joins TRBV7-9 to TRBJ1-6; D call uncertain. The specimen was axillary lymph node tissue. The CDR3: CASSSYGLAGLGSYNSPLHF. Written as DNA, the CDR3 is TGTGCCAGCAGCTCGTACGGACTAGCGGGCCTCGGCTCCTATAATTCACCCCTCCACTTT. Combining the CDR3 with reference TRBV7-9 and TRBJ1-6 gives the whole variable domain DTGVSQNPRHKITKRGQNVTFRCDPISEHNRLYWYRQTLGQGPEFLTYFQNEAQLEKSRLLSDRFSAERPKGSFSTLEIQRTEQGDSAMYLCASSSYGLAGLGSYNSPLHFGNGTRLTVT.